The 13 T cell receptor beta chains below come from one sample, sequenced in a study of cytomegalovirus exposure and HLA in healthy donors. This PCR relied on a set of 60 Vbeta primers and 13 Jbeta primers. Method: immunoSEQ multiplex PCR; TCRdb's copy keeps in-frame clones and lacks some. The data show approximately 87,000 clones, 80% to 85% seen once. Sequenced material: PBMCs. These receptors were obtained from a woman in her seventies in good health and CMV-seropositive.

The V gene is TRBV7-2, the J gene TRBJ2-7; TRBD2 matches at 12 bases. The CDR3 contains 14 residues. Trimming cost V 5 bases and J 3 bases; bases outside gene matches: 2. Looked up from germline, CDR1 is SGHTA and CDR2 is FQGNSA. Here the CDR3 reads CASSRGLAGYEQYF. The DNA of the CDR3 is TGTGCCAGCAGCCGGGGACTAGCGGGCTACGAGCAGTACTTC.

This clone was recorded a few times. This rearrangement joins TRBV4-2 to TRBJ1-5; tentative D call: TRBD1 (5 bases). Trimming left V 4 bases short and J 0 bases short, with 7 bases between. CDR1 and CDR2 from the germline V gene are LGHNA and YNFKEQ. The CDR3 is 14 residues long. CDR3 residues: CASSPTASNQPQHF. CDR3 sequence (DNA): TGTGCCAGCAGCCCGACAGCTAGCAATCAGCCCCAGCATTTT.

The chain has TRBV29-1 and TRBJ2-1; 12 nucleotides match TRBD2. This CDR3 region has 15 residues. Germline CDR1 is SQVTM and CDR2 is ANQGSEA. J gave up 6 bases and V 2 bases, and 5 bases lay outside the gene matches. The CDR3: CSVERSSGRANEQFF. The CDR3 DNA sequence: TGCAGCGTTGAAAGGTCTAGCGGGAGGGCCAATGAGCAGTTCTTC.

CDR3 amino acids: CASSSGTGHQPQHF. CDR3 DNA sequence: TGTGCCAGCAGCTCAGGGACAGGGCATCAGCCCCAGCATTTT. The genes are TRBV7-2 and TRBJ1-5, with 9 positions matching TRBD1. J lost 5 bases, V lost 4 bases, and 3 bases had no gene match. The germline V gene encodes CDR1 SGHTA and CDR2 FQGNSA. The CDR3 is 14 residues long.

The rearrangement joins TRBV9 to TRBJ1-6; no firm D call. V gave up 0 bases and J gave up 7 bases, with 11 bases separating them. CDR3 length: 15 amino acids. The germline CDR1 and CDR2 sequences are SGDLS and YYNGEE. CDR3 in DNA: TGTGCCAGCAGCGTAGAGGCCTCGGGAAATTCACCCCTCCACTTT. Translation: CASSVEASGNSPLHF.

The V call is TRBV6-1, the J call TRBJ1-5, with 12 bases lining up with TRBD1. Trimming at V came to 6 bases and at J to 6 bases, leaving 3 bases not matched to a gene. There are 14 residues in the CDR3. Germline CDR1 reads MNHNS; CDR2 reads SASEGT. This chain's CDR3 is CASRGTGGVQPQHF. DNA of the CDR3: TGTGCCAGCAGGGGGACAGGGGGCGTTCAGCCCCAGCATTTT.

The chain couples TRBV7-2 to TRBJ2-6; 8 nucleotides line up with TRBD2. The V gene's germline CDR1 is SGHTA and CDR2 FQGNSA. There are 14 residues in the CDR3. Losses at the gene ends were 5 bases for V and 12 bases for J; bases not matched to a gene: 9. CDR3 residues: CASSRAGTRGVLTF. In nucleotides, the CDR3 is TGTGCCAGCAGCCGAGCCGGGACTAGAGGCGTCCTGACTTTC.

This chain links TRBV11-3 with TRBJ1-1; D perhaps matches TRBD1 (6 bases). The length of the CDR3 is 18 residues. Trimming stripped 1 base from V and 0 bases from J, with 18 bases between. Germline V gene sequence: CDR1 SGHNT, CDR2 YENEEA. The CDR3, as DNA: TGTGCCAGCAGCTTAGGTACCGGGACATCGATCATGAACACTGAAGCTTTCTTT. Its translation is CASSLGTGTSIMNTEAFF.

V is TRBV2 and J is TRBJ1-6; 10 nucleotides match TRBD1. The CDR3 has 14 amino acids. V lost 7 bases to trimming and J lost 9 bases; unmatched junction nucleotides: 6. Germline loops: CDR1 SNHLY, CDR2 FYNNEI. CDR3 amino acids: CASTRGQGISPLHF. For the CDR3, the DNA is TGTGCCAGCACCAGGGGACAGGGGATTTCACCCCTCCACTTT.

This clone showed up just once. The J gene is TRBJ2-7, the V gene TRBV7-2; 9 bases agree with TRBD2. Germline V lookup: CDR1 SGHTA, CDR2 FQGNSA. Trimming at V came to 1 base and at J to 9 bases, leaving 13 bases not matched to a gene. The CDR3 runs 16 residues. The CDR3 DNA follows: TGTGCCAGCAGCTTAGGGTTTCAGCGGGAGGCCGCTGGGCAGTACTTC. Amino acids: CASSLGFQREAAGQYF.

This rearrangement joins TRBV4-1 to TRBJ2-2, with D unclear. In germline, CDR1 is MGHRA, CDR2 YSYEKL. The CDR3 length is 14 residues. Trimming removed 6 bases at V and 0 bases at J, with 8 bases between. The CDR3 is CASRLVTNTGELFF. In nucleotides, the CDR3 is TGCGCCAGCAGACTCGTTACGAACACCGGGGAGCTGTTTTTT.

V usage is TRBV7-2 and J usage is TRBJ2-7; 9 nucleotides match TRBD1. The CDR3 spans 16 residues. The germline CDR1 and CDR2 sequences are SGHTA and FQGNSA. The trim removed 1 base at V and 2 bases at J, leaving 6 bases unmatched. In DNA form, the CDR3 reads TGTGCCAGCAGCTTAGTAGGGACAGGGTCTCCCTACGAGCAGTACTTC. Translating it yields CASSLVGTGSPYEQYF.

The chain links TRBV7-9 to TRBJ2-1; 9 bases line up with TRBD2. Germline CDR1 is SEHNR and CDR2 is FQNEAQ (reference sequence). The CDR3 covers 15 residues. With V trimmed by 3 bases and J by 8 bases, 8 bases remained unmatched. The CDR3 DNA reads TGTGCCAGCAGCTTCCGTAGCGGGAGAGTAGATGAGCAGTTCTTC. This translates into CASSFRSGRVDEQFF.